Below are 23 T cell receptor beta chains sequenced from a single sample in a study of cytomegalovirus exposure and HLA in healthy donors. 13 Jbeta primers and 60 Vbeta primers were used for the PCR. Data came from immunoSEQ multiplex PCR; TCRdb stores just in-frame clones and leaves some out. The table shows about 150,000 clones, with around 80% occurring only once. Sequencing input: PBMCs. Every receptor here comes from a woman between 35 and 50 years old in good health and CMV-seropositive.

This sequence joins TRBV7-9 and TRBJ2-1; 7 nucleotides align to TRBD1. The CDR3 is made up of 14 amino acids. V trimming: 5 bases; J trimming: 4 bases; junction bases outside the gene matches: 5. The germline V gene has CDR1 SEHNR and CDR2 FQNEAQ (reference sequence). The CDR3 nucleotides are TGTGCCAGCAGCGCCGACAGGGTTTACAATGAGCAGTTCTTC. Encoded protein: CASSADRVYNEQFF.

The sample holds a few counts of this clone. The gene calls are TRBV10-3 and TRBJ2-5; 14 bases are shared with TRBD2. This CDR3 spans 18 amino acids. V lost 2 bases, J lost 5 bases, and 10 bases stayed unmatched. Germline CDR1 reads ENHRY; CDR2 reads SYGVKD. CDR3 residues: CAISEQGLAGGPRETQYF. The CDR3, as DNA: TGTGCCATCAGTGAGCAAGGACTAGCGGGGGGCCCTAGGGAGACCCAGTACTTC.

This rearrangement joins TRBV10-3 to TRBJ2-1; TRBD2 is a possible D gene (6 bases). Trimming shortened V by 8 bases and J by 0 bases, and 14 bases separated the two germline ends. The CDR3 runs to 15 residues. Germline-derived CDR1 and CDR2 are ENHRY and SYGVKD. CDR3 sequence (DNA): TGTGCCATCCATGGGACTTCAAGCTCCTACAATGAGCAGTTCTTC. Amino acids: CAIHGTSSSYNEQFF.

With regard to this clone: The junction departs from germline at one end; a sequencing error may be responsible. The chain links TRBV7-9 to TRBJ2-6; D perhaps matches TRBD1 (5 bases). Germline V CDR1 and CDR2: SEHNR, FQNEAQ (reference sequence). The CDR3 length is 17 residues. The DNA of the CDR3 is TGTGCCAGCAGCTTAAACCAGGCTCGGTCTGGGGCCAACGGCCTGACTTTC. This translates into CASSLNQARSGANGLTF.

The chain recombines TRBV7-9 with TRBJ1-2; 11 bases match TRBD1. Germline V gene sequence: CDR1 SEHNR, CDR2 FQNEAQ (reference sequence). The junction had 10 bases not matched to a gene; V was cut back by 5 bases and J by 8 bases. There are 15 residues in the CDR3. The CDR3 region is CASSQSGQGAGGYTF. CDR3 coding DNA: TGTGCCAGCAGCCAAAGTGGACAGGGGGCCGGAGGCTACACCTTC.

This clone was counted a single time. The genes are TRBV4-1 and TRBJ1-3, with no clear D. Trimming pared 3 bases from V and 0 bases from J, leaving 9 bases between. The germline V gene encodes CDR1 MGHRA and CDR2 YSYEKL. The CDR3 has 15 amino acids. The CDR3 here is CASSQETFSGNTIYF. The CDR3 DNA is TGCGCCAGCAGCCAGGAGACGTTCTCTGGAAACACCATATATTTT.

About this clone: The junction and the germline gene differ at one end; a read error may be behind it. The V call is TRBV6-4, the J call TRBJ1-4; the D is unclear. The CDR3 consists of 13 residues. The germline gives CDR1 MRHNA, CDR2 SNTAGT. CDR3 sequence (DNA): TGTACCAGCAGTGAACACCCGGGGGAAAAACTGTTTTTT. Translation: CTSSEHPGEKLFF.

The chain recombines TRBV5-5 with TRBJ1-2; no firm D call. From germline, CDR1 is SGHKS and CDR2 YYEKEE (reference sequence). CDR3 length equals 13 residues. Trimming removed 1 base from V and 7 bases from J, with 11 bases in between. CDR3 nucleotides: TGTGCCAGCAGCTTGTCCCCGGCGGGTGGCTACACCTTC. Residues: CASSLSPAGGYTF.

In nucleotides, the CDR3 is TGTGCCAGCAGGGGGGACAGGGGATCCCACGAGCAGTACTTC. Its translation is CASRGDRGSHEQYF. The V gene is TRBV6-1, the J gene TRBJ2-7; TRBD1 matches at 10 bases. The length of the CDR3 is 14 residues. Germline V lookup: CDR1 MNHNS, CDR2 SASEGT. Trimming cost V 6 bases and J 5 bases; bases outside gene matches: 7.

CDR3 nucleotide sequence: TGTGCCAGCAGTTACGGCCAGGGCGATGAAAAACTGTTTTTT. As protein: CASSYGQGDEKLFF. The chain has TRBV6-5 and TRBJ1-4, with a weak D call TRBD1 (5 bases). CDR1 and CDR2 (germline): MNHEY, SVGAGI. This CDR3 is 14 amino acids long. Trimming cost V 2 bases and J 6 bases, with 10 bases left between them.

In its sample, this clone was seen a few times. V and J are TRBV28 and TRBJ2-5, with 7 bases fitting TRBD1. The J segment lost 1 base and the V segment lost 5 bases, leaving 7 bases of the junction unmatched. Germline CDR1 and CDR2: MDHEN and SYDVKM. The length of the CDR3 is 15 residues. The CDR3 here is CASSQSTGIQETQYF. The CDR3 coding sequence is TGTGCCAGCAGTCAGTCGACAGGGATCCAAGAGACCCAGTACTTC.

This chain's CDR3 is CASSALGGTGNTDTQYF. The CDR3 coding sequence is TGTGCCAGCAGCGCTCTCGGTGGGACAGGGAACACAGATACGCAGTATTTT. The gene calls are TRBV9 and TRBJ2-3; the match to TRBD1 covers 9 bases. The V and J ends lost 3 bases and 2 bases, in that order; junction bases with no gene match: 10. This CDR3 comprises 17 residues. Germline loops: CDR1 SGDLS, CDR2 YYNGEE.

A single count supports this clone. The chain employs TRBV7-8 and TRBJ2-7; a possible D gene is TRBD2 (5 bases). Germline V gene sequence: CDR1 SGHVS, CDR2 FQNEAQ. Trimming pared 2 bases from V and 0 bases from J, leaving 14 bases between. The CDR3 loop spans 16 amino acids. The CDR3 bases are TGTGCCAGCAGCTTAAGTCGGAGCGGCGGCTCCTACGAGCAGTACTTC. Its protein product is CASSLSRSGGSYEQYF.

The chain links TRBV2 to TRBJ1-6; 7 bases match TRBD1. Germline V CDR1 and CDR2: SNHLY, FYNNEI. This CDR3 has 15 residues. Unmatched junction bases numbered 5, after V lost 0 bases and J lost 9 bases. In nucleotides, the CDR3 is TGTGCCAGCAGTGAAGCCGCAGGGGGTGTTTCACCCCTCCACTTT. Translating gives CASSEAAGGVSPLHF.

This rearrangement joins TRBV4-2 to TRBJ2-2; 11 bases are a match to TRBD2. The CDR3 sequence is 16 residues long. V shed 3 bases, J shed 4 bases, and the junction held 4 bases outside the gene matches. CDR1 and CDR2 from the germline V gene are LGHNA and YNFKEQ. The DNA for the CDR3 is TGTGCCAGCAGCCAGACTAGCGGGGCTAGCACCGGGGAGCTGTTTTTT. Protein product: CASSQTSGASTGELFF.

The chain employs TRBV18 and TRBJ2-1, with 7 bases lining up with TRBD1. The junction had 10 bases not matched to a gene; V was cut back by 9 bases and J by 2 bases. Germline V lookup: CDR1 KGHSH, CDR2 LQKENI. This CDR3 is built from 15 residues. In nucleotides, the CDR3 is TGTGCCAGTCAAAACCGGGACAGCCCCTACAATGAGCAGTTCTTC. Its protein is CASQNRDSPYNEQFF.

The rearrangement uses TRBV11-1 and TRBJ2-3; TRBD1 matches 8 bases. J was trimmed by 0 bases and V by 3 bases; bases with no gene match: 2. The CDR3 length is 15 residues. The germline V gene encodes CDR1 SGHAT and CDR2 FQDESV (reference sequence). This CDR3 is CASSFQGASTDTQYF. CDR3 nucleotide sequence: TGTGCCAGCAGCTTCCAGGGGGCCAGCACAGATACGCAGTATTTT.

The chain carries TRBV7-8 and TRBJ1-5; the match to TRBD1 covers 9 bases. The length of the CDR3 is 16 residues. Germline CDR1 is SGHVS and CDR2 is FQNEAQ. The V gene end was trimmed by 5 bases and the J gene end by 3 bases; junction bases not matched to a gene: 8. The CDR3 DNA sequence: TGTGCCAGCAGCCCTACCACAGGGGGCCTCAATCAGCCCCAGCATTTT. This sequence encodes CASSPTTGGLNQPQHF.

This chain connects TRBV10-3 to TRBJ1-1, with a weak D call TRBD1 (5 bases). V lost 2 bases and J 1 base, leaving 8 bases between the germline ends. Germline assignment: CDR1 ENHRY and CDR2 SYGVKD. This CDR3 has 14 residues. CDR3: CAISETTGNTEAFF. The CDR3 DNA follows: TGTGCCATCAGTGAGACAACAGGGAACACTGAAGCTTTCTTT.

DNA for the CDR3: TGTGCCAGCTCCGGGGGGGGCCCCTCCTACGAGCAGTACTTC. It yields the protein CASSGGGPSYEQYF. J is TRBJ2-7 and V is TRBV6-5, with 8 nucleotides matching TRBD2. CDR1 and CDR2 (germline): MNHEY, SVGAGI. The junction had 6 bases not matched to a gene; V was cut back by 8 bases and J by 0 bases. This CDR3 is built from 14 residues.

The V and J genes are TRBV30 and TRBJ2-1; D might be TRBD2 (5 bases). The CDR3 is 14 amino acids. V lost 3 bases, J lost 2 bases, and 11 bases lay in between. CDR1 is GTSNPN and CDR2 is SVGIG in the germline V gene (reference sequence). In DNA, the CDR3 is TGTGCCTGGAGGAAACGGGGAGCCTACAATGAGCAGTTCTTC. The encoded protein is CAWRKRGAYNEQFF.

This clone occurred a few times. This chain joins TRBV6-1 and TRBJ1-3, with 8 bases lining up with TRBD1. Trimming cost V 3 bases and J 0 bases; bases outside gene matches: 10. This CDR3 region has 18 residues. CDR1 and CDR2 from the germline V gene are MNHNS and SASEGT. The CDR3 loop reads CASSDNFGQGSSGNTIYF. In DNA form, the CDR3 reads TGTGCCAGCAGTGATAATTTTGGACAGGGTTCCTCTGGAAACACCATATATTTT.

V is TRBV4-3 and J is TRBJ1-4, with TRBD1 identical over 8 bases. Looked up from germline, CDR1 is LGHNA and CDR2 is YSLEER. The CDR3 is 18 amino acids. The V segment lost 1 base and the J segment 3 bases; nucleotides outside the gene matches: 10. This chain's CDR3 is CASSQATFGQGPNEKLFF. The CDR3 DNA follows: TGCGCCAGCAGCCAAGCCACCTTCGGACAGGGTCCTAATGAAAAACTGTTTTTT.